The clone carrying this TCR beta chain was seen a few times. The target antigen is unknown. The sample is drawn from a study of T cells after yellow fever vaccination. A 5'RACE template-switching step, the method used to make TCR cDNA, added a universal primer site and UMIs. MiXCR, run by TCRdb on the 5' RACE reads, gives a single entry per CDR3 protein. The table lists some 320,000 distinct CDR3 sequences, roughly 10% of them singletons. General study results and limits: Bulk-population clonotypes that are abundant could appear as contaminants in FACS-sorted repertoires. Compared with primary, the secondary response was weaker and peaked at day 5, not 15.

Per the germline V gene, CDR1 is SGHVS and CDR2 is FNYEAQ. CDR3 length: 15 residues. V dropped 4 bases and J dropped 7; count of bases not matched to a gene: 9. The chain carries TRBV7-6 and TRBJ2-2, with 7 bases fitting TRBD1. The clonotype originates from a man aged 18 to 29 who received the YFV17D yellow fever vaccine. The source material was CD4+ T cells sorted from PBMCs, sampled 45 days after the yellow fever booster vaccination. The CDR3 sequence is CASSSTGTIRGELFF. The CDR3 DNA reads TGTGCCAGCAGCTCGACAGGGACAATCCGCGGGGAGCTGTTTTTT.